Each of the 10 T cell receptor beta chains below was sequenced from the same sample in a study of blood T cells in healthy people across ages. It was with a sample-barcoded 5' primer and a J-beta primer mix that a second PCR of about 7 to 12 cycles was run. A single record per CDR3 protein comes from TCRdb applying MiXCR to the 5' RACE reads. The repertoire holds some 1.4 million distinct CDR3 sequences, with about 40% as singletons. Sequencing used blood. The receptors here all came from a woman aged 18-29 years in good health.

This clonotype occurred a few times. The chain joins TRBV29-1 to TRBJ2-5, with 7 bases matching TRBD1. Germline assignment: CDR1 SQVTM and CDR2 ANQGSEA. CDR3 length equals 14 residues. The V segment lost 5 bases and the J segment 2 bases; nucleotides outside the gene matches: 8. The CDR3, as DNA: TGCAGCGTTAAGGGGGACAGTGGACAAGAGACCCAGTACTTC. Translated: CSVKGDSGQETQYF.

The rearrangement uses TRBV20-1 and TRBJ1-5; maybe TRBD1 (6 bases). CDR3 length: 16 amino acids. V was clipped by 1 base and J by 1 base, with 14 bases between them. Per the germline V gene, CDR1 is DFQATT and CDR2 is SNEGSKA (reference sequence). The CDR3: CSARVSGQGSNQPQHF. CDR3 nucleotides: TGCAGTGCTAGAGTTTCAGGTCAGGGGAGCAATCAGCCCCAGCATTTT.

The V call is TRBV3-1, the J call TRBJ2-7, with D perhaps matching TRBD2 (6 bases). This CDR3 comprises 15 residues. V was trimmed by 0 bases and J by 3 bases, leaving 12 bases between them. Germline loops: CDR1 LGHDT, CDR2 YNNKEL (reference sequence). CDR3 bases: TGTGCCAGCAGCCAAGATCAGGGAGGTAACTACGAGCAGTACTTC. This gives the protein CASSQDQGGNYEQYF.

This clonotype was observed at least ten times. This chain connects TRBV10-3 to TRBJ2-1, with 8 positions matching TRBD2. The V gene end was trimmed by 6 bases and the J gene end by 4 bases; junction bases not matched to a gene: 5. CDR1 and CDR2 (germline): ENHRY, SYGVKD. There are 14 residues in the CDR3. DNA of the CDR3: TGTGCCATCAGCGTAGCGGGGAAGTACAATGAGCAGTTCTTC. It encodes CAISVAGKYNEQFF.

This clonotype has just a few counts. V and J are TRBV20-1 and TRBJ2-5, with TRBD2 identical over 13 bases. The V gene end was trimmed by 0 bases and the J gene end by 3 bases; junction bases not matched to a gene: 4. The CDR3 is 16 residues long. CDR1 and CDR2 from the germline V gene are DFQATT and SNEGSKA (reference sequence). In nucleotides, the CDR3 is TGCAGTGCTAGAGATCCCGGACTAGCGGGGGAAGAGACCCAGTACTTC. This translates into CSARDPGLAGEETQYF.

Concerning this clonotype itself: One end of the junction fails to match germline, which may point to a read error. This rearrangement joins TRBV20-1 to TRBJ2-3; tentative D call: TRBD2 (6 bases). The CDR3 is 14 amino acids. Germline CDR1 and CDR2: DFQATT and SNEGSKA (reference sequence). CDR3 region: CSARDAVGGDTQYF. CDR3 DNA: TGTAGTGCTAGAGATGCGGTTGGGGGGGATACGCAGTATTTT.

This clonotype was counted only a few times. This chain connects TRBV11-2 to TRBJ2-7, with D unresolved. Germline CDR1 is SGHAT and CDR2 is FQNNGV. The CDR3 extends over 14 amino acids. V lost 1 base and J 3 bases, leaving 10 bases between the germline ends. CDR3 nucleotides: TGTGCCAGCAGCTTAGCGGGCCAGAACTACGAGCAGTACTTC. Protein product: CASSLAGQNYEQYF.

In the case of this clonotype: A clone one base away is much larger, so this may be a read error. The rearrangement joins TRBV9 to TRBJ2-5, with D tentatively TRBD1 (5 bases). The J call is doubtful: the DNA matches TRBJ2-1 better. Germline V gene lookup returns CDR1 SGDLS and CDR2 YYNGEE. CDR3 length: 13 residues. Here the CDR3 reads CASSVGGQETQFF. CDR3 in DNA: TGTGCCAGCAGCGTAGGGGGCCAAGAGACCCAGTTCTTC.

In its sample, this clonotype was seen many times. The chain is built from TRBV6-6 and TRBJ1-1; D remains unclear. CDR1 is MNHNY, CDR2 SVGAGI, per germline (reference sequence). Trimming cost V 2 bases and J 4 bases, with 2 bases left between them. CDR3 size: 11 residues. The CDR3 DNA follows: TGTGCCAGCAGTTACGGCACTGAAGCTTTCTTT. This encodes CASSYGTEAFF.

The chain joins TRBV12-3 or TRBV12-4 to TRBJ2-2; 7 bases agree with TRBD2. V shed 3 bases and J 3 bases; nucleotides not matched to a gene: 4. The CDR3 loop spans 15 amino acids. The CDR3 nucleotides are TGTGCCAGCAGTTTTGTGGGACTACACACCGGGGAGCTGTTTTTT. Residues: CASSFVGLHTGELFF.